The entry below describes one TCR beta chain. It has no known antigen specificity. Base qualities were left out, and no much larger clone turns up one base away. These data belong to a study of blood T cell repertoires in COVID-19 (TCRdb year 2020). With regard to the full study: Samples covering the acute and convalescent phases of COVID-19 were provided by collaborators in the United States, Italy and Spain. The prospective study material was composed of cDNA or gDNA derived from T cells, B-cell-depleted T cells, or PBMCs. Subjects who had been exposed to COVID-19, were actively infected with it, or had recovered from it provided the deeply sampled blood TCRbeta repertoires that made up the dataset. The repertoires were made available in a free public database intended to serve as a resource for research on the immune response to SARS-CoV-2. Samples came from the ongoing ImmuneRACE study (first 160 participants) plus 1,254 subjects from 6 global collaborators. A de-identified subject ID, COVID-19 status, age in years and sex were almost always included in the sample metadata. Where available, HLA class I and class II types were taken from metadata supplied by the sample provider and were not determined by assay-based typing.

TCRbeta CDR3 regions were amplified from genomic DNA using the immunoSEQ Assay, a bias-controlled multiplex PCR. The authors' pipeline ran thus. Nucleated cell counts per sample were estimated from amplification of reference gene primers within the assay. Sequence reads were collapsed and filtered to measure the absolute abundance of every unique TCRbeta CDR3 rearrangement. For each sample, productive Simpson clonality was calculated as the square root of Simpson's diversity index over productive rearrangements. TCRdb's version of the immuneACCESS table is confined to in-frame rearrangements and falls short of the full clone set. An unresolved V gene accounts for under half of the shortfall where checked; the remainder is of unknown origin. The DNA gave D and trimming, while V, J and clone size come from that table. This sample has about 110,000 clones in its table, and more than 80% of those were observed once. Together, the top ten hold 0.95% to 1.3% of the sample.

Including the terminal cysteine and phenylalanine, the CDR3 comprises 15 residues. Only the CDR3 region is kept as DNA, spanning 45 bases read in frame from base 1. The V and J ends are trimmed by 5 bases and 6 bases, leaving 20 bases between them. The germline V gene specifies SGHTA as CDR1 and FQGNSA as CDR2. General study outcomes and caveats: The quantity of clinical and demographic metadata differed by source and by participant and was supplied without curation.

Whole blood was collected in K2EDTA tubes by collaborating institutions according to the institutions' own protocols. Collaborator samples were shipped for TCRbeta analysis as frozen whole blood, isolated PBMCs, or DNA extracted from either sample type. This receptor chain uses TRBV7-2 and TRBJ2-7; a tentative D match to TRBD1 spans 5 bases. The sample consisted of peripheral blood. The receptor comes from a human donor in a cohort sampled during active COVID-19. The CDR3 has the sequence CASSQGPPLTSEQYF. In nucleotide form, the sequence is TGTGCCAGCAGCCAGGGCCCCCCTCTAACCTCCGAGCAGTACTTC. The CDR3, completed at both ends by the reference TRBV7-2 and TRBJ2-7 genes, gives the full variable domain GAGVSQSPSNKVTEKGKDVELRCDPISGHTALYWYRQSLGQGLEFLIYFQGNSAPDKSGLPSDRFSAERTGGSVSTLTIQRTQQEDSAVYLCASSQGPPLTSEQYFGPGTRLTVT.